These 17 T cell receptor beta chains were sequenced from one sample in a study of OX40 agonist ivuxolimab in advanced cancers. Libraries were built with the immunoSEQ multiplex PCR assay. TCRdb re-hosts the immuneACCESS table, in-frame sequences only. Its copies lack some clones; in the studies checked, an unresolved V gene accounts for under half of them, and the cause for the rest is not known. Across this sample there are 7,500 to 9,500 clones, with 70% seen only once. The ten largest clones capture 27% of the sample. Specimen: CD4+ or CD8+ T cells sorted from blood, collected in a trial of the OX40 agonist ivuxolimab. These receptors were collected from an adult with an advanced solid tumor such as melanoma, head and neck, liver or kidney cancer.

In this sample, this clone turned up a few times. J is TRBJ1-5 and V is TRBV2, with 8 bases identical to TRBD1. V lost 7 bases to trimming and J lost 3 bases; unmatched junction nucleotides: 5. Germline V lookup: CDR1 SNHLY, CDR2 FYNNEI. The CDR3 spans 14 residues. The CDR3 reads CASKDRDFNQPQHF. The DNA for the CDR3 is TGTGCCAGCAAGGACAGGGACTTCAATCAGCCCCAGCATTTT.

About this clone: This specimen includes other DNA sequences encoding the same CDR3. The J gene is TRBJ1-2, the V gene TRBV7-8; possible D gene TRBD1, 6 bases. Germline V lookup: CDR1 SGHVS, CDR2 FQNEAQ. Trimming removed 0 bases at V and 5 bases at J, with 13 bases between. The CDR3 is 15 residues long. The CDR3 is CASSLASGRGYGYTF. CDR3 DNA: TGTGCCAGCAGCTTAGCGAGTGGCAGGGGTTATGGCTACACCTTC.

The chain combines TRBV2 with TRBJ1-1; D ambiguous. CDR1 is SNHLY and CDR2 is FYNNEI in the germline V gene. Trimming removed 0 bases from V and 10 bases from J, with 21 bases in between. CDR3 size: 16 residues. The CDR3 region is CASSEALGRQLKGAFF. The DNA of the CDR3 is TGTGCCAGCAGTGAAGCGCTTGGACGGCAGTTGAAGGGAGCTTTCTTT.

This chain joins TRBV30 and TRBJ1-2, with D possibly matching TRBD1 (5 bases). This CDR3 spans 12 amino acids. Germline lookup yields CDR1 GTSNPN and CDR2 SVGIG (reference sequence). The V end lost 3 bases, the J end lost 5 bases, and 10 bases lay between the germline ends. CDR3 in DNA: TGTGCCTGGAGGGGAGGGGTTTATGGCTACACCTTC. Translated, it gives CAWRGGVYGYTF.

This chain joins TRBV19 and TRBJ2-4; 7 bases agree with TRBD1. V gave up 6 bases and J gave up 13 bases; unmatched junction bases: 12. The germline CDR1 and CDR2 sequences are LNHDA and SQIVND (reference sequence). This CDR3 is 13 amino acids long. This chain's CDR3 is CASSLGSGTEQYF. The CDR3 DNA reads TGTGCCAGTAGCCTCGGCTCCGGGACAGAACAGTACTTC.

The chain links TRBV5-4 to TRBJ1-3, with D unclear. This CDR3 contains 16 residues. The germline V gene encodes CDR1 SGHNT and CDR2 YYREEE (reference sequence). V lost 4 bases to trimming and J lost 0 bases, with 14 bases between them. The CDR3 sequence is CASSVQGFFSGNTIYF. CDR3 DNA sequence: TGTGCCAGCAGCGTGCAAGGGTTTTTCTCTGGAAACACCATATATTTT.

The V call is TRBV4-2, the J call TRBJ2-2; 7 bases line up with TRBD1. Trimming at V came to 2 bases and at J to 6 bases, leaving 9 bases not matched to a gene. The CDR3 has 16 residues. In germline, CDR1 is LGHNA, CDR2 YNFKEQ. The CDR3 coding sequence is TGTGCCAGCAGCCAACCCTGGAAGGGGGCGGCCGGGGAGCTGTTTTTT. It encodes CASSQPWKGAAGELFF.

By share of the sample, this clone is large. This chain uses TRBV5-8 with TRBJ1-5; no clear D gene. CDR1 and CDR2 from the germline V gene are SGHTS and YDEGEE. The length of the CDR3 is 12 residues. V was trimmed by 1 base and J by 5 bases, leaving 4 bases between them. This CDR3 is CASSLPDQPQHF. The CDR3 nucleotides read TGTGCCAGCAGCTTGCCCGATCAGCCCCAGCATTTT. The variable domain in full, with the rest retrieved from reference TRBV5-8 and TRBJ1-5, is EAGVTQSPTHLIKTRGQQATLRCSPISGHTSVYWYQQALGLGLQFLLWYDEGEERNRGNFPPRFSGRQFPNYSSELNVNALELEDSALYLCASSLPDQPQHFGDGTRLSIL.

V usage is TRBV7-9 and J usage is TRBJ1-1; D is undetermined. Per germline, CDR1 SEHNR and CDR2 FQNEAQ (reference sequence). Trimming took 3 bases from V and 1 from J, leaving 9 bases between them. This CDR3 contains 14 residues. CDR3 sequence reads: CASSFNGPNTEAFF. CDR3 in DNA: TGTGCCAGCAGCTTTAACGGCCCGAACACTGAAGCTTTCTTT.

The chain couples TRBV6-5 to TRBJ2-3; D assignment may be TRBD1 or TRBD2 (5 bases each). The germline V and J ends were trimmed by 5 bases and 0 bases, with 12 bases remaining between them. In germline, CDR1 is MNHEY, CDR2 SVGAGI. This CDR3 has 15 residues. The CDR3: CASSGGGPSTDTQYF. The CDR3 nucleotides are TGTGCCAGCAGTGGTGGGGGACCCAGCACAGATACGCAGTATTTT.

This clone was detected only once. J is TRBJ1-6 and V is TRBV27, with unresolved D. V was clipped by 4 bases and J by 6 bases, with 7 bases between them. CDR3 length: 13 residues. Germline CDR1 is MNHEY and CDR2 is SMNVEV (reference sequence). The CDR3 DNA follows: TGTGCCAGCAGTTGGCGAAGTAATTCACCCCTCCACTTT. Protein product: CASSWRSNSPLHF.

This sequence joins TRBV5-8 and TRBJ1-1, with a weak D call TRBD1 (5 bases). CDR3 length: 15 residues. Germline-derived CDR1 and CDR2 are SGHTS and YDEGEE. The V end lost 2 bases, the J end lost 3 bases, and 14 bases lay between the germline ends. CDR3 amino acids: CASSFKGRMYTEAFF. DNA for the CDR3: TGTGCCAGCAGCTTTAAGGGGAGGATGTACACTGAAGCTTTCTTT.

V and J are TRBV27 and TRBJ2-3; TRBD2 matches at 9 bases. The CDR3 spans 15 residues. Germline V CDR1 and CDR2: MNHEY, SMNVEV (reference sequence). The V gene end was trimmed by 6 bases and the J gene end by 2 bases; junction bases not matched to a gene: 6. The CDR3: CASRQTSGATDTQYF. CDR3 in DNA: TGTGCCAGCAGGCAGACTAGCGGCGCCACAGATACGCAGTATTTT.

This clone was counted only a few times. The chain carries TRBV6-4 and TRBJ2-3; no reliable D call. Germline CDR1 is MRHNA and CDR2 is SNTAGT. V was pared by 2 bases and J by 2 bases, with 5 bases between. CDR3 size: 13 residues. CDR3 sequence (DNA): TGTGCCAGCAGTGACGGTGTCACAGATACGCAGTATTTT. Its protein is CASSDGVTDTQYF.

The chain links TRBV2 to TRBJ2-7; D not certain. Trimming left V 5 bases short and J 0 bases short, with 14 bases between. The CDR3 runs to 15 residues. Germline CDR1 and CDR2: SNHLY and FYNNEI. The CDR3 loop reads CASSLLWPSSYEQYF. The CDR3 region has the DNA TGTGCCAGCAGTTTACTTTGGCCGAGCTCCTACGAGCAGTACTTC. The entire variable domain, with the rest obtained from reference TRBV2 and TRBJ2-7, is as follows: EPEVTQTPSHQVTQMGQEVILRCVPISNHLYFYWYRQILGQKVEFLVSFYNNEISEKSEIFDDQFSVERPDGSNFTLKIRSTKLEDSAMYFCASSLLWPSSYEQYFGPGTRLTVT.

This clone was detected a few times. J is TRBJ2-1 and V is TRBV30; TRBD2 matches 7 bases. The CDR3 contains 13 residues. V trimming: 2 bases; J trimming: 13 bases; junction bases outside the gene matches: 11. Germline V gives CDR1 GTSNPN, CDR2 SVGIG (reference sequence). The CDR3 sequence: CAWSPLGLVEQFF. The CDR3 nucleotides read TGTGCCTGGAGTCCCCTTGGACTAGTAGAACAGTTCTTC.

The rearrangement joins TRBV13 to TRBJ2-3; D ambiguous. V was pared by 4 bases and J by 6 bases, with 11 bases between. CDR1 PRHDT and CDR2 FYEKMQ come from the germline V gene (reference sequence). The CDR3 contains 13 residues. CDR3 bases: TGTGCCAGCAGCTCCGAAAATGGGGATACGCAGTATTTT. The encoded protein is CASSSENGDTQYF.